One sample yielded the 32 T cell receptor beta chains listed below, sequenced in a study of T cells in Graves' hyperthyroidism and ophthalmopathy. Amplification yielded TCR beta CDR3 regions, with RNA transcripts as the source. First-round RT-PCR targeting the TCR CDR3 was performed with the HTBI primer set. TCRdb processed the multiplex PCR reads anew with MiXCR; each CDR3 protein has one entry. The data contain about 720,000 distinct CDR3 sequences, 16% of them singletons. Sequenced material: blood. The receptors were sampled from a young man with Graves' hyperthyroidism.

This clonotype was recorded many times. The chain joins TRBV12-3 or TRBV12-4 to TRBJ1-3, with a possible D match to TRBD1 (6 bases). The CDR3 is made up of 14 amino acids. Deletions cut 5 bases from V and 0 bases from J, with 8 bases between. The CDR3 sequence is CASSQDSSGNTIYF. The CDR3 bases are TGTGCCAGCAGTCAGGACAGCTCTGGAAACACCATATATTTT.

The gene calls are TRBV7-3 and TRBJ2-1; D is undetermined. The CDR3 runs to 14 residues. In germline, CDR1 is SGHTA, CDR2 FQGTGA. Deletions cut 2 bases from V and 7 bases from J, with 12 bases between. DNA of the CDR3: TGTGCCAGCAGCTTACTTTTTATCGATAATGAGCAGTTCTTC. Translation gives CASSLLFIDNEQFF.

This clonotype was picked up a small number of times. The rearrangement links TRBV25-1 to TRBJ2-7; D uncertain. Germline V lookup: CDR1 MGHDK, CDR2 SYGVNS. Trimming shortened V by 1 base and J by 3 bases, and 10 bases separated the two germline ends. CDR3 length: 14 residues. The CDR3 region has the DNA TGTGCCAGCAGTGAATTGGGCCATTTCTACGAGCAGTACTTC. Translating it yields CASSELGHFYEQYF.

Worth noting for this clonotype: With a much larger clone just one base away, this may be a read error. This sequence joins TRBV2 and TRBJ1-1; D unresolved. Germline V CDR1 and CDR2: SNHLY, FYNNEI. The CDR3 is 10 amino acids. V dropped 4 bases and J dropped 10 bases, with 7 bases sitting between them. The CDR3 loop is CASSGGGAFF. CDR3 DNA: TGTGCCAGCAGTGGGGGTGGAGCTTTCTTT.

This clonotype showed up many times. For the CDR3, the DNA is TGTGCCAGCACCCTGGGCGCAGGCTTCACAGATACGCAGTATTTT. Amino acids: CASTLGAGFTDTQYF. V gene TRBV6-1 combines with J gene TRBJ2-3; unclear D gene. In germline, CDR1 is MNHNS, CDR2 SASEGT. Trimming took 7 bases from V and 2 from J, leaving 16 bases between them. The CDR3 has 15 amino acids.

CDR3 residues: CASSKHRDQETQYF. The CDR3 coding sequence is TGTGCCAGTAGTAAGCACAGGGACCAAGAGACCCAGTACTTC. The rearrangement links TRBV19 to TRBJ2-5, with a tentative D call TRBD1 (6 bases). The CDR3 extends over 14 amino acids. Germline V CDR1 and CDR2: LNHDA, SQIVND (reference sequence). The V and J ends lost 4 bases and 0 bases respectively, with 9 bases between them.

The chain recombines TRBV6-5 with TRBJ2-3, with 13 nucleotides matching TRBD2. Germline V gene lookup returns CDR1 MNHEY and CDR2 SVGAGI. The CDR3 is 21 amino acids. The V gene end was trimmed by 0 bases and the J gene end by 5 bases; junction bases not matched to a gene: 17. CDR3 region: CASSYSTATSGRGGAGDTQYF. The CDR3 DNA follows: TGTGCCAGCAGTTACTCGACGGCAACTAGCGGGAGGGGAGGGGCGGGAGATACGCAGTATTTT.

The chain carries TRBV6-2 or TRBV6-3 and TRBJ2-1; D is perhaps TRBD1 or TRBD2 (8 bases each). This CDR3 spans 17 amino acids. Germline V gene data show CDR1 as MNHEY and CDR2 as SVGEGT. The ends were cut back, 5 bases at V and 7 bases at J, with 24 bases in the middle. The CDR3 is CASSDRGGTRKDNEQFF. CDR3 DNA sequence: TGTGCCAGCAGTGACAGGGGTGGGACTAGGAAGGATAATGAGCAGTTCTTC.

The CDR3 DNA sequence: TGTGCCACCCCTTCTACCTACAATGAGCAGTTCTTC. Translated, it gives CATPSTYNEQFF. The V and J genes are TRBV7-9 and TRBJ2-1; no clear D. Trimming removed 10 bases from V and 2 bases from J, with 9 bases in between. Germline V gene data show CDR1 as SEHNR and CDR2 as FQNEAQ (reference sequence). This CDR3 is 12 amino acids long.

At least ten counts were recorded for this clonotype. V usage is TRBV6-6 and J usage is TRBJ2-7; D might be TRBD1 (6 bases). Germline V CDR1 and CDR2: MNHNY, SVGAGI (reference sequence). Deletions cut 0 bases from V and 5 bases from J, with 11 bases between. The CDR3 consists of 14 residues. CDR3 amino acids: CASSYSKQGNEQYF. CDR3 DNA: TGTGCCAGCAGTTACTCGAAACAGGGCAACGAGCAGTACTTC.

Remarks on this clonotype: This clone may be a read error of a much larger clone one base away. The CDR3 sequence: CASIAGSLYEQFF. CDR3 nucleotides: TGTGCCAGCATCGCAGGGAGTCTCTACGAGCAGTTCTTC. This sequence joins TRBV28 and TRBJ2-7; possibly TRBD1 or TRBD2 for D (5 bases each). The J call may be incorrect, as the DNA end agrees better with TRBJ2-1. The CDR3 contains 13 residues. Germline V gene sequence: CDR1 MDHEN, CDR2 SYDVKM.

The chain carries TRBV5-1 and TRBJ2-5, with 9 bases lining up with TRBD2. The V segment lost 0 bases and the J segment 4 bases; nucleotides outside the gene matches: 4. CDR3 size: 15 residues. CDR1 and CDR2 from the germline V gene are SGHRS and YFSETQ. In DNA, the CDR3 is TGCGCCAGCAGCTTGGGTGGTAGCGGGAGAGAGACCCAGTACTTC. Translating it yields CASSLGGSGRETQYF.

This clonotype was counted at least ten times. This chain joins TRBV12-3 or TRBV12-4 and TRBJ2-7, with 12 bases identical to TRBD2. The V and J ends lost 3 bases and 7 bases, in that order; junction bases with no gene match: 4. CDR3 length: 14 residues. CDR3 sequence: CASSLTSGRREQYF. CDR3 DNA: TGTGCCAGCAGTTTGACTAGCGGGAGACGGGAGCAGTACTTC.

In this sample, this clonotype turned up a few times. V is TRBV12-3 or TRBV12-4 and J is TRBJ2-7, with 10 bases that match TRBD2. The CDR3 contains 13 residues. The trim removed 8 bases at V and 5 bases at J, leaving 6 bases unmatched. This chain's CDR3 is CASLTSGTDEQYF. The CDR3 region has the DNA TGTGCCAGCTTAACTAGCGGGACTGACGAGCAGTACTTC.

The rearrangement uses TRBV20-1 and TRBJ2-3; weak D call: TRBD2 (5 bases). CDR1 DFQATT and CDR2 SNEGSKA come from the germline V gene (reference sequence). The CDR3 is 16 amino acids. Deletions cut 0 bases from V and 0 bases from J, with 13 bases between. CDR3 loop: CSARDRVAISTDTQYF. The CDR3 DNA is TGCAGTGCTAGAGATCGGGTAGCGATTAGCACAGATACGCAGTATTTT.

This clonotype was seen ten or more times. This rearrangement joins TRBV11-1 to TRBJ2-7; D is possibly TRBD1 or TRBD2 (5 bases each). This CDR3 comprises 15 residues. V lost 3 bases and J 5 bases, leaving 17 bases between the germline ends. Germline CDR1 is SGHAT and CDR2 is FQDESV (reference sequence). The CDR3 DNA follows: TGTGCCAGCAGCTTCGGTCGAGGGGTCTCGGACGAGCAGTACTTC. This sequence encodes CASSFGRGVSDEQYF.

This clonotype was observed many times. CDR3 amino acids: CAGPDRYTEAFF. Here the CDR3 DNA reads TGTGCCGGACCGGACAGATACACTGAAGCTTTCTTT. The genes are TRBV30 and TRBJ1-1; perhaps TRBD1 as D (6 bases). The CDR3 spans 12 residues. V lost 8 bases, J lost 3 bases, and 13 bases lay in between. Looked up from germline, CDR1 is GTSNPN and CDR2 is SVGIG (reference sequence).

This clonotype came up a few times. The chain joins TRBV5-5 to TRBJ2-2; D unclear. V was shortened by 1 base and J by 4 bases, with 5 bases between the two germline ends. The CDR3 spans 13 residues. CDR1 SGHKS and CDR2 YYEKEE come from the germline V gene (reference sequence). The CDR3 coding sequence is TGTGCCAGCAGCTTGTGGAGCACCGGGGAGCTGTTTTTT. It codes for CASSLWSTGELFF. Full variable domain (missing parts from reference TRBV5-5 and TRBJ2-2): DAGVTQSPTHLIKTRGQQVTLRCSPISGHKSVSWYQQVLGQGPQFIFQYYEKEERGRGNFPDRFSARQFPNYSSELNVNALLLGDSALYLCASSLWSTGELFFGEGSRLTVL.

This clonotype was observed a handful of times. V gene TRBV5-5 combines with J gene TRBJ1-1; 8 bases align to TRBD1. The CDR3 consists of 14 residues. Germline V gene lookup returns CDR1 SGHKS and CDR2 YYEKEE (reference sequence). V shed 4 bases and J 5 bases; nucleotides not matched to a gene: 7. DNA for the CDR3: TGTGCCAGCAGCGGTCGACAGGGGTGGACTGAAGCTTTCTTT. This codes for CASSGRQGWTEAFF.

CDR3 bases: TGCAGTGCTACCGGGACGACTAGCACAGATACGCAGTATTTT. Its translation: CSATGTTSTDTQYF. The chain joins TRBV20-1 to TRBJ2-3; D may match TRBD1 or TRBD2 (5 bases each). Trimming took 4 bases from V and 0 from J, leaving 11 bases between them. This CDR3 spans 14 amino acids. The germline gives CDR1 DFQATT, CDR2 SNEGSKA (reference sequence).

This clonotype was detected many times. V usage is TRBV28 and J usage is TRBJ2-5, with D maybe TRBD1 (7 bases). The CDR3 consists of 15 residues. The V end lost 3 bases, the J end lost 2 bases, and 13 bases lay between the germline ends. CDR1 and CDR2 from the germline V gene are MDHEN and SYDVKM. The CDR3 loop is CASSFVRGVQETQYF. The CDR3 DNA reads TGTGCCAGCAGTTTTGTCAGGGGGGTTCAAGAGACCCAGTACTTC.

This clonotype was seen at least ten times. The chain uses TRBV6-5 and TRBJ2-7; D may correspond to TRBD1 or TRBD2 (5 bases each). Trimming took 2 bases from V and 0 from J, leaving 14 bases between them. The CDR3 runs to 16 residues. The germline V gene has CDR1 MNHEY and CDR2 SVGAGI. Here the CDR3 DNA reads TGTGCCAGCAGTTACGGAGGCAGGGAGAACTCCTACGAGCAGTACTTC. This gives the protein CASSYGGRENSYEQYF.

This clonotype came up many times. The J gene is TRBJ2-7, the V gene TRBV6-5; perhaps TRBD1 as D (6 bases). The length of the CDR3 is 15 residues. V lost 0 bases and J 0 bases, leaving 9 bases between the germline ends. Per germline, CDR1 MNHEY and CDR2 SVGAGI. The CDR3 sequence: CASSYSPDSSYEQYF. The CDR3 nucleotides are TGTGCCAGCAGTTACTCGCCGGACAGCTCCTACGAGCAGTACTTC.

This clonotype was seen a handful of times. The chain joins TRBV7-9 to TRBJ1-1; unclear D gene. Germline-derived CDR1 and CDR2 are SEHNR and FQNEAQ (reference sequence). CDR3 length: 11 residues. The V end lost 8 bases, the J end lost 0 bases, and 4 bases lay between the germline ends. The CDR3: CASVLNTEAFF. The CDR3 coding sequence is TGTGCCAGCGTCTTGAACACTGAAGCTTTCTTT.

Here the CDR3 reads CASTLDPVVNTEAFF. CDR3 sequence (DNA): TGTGCCAGCACCCTGGACCCTGTCGTCAACACTGAAGCTTTCTTT. The chain employs TRBV6-1 and TRBJ1-1; D is unresolved. The CDR3 contains 15 residues. V was clipped by 7 bases and J by 2 bases, with 17 bases between them. Germline CDR1 reads MNHNS; CDR2 reads SASEGT.

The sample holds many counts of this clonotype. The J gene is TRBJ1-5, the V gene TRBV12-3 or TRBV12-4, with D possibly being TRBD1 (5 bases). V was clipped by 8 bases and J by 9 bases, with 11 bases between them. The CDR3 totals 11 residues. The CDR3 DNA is TGTGCCAGCGGGGCCCTGGGGCCCCAGCATTTT. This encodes CASGALGPQHF.

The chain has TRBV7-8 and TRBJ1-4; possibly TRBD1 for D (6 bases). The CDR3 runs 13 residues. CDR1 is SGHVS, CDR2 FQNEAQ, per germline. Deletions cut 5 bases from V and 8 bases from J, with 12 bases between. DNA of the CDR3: TGTGCCAGCAGCCCGGGGGGCCAGGAAAAACTGTTTTTT. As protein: CASSPGGQEKLFF. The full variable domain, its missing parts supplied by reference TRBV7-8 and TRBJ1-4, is GAGVSQSPRYKVAKRGQDVALRCDPISGHVSLFWYQQALGQGPEFLTYFQNEAQLDKSGLPSDRFFAERPEGSVSTLKIQRTQQEDSAVYLCASSPGGQEKLFFGSGTQLSVL.

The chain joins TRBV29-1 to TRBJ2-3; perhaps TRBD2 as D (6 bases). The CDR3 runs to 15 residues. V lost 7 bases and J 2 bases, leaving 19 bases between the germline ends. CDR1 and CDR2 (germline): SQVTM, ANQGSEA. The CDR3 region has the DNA TGCAGCGCTGGGAGGTTAAAGGACCACACAGATACGCAGTATTTT. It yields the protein CSAGRLKDHTDTQYF.

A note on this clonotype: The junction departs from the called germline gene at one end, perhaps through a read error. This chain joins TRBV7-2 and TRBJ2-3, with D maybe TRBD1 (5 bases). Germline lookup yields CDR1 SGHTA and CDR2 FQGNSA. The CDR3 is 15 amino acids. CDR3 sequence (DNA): TGCGCCAGCAGCCAAGGTGCAGGGTGGACAGATACGCAGTATTTT. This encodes CASSQGAGWTDTQYF.

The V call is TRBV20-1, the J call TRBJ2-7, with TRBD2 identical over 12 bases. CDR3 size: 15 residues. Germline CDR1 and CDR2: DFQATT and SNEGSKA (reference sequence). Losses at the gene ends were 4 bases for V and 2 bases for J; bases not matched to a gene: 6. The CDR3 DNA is TGCAGTGCTAACCGACTAGCGGGAGAACCCTACGAGCAGTACTTC. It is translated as CSANRLAGEPYEQYF.

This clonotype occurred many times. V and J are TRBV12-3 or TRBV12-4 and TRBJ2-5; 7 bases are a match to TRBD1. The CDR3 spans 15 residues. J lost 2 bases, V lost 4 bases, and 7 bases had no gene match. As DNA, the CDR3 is TGTGCCAGCAGTTCCGGACAGGCTAATCAAGAGACCCAGTACTTC. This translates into CASSSGQANQETQYF.

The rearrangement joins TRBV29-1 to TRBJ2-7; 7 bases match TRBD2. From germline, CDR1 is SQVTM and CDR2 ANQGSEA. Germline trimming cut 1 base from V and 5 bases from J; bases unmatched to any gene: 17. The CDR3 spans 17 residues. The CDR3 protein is CSVEVGIVSSGINEQYF. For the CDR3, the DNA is TGCAGCGTTGAAGTCGGGATTGTGAGCAGCGGGATAAACGAGCAGTACTTC.